Shown below are 10 T cell receptor beta chains from a single sample sequenced in a study of blood T cell repertoires in COVID-19 (dated by TCRdb to the early 2020s). The library was produced with the immunoSEQ multiplex PCR assay. As stored in TCRdb, this immuneACCESS dataset retains in-frame rearrangements with V and J assigned. A fraction of the clones does not appear; measured against another copy, unresolved V genes explain less than half of the discrepancy, and the remainder lacks a known reason. The sample records 25,000 to 35,000 clones, less than 80% of which are singletons. The ten largest clones capture 20% to 25% of the sample. What was sequenced was peripheral blood. The receptors originated from a boy aged 2-15 years with active or convalescent COVID-19.

This clone came up once. CDR3 region: CASSRGQGLTDTQYF. The CDR3 nucleotides are TGTGCCAGCAGTAGAGGACAGGGACTCACAGATACGCAGTATTTT. The chain is built from TRBV6-5 and TRBJ2-3, with TRBD1 identical over 8 bases. Germline CDR1 MNHEY, CDR2 SVGAGI. This CDR3 spans 15 amino acids. With V trimmed by 5 bases and J by 2 bases, 6 bases remained unmatched.

This clone has more than one count but fewer than ten. The CDR3 DNA reads TGTGCCAGCAGCCTCGGGACACCGAATGAAAAACTGTTTTTT. It yields the protein CASSLGTPNEKLFF. This chain links TRBV7-7 with TRBJ1-4; the D gene is possibly TRBD1 (6 bases). CDR1 and CDR2 from the germline V gene are SSHAT and FNYEAQ (reference sequence). The V end was cut by 5 bases, the J end by 5 bases, with 12 bases between. The CDR3 spans 14 residues.

V and J are TRBV9 and TRBJ2-7, with TRBD2 matching over 10 bases. After removal of 4 bases from V and 6 bases from J, the junction contained 7 bases not matched to a gene. The CDR3 contains 14 residues. Germline loops: CDR1 SGDLS, CDR2 YYNGEE. DNA of the CDR3: TGTGCCAGCAGCAGCGGGGGGGCAAGGTTCGAGCAGTACTTC. Protein: CASSSGGARFEQYF.

The chain uses TRBV7-2 and TRBJ2-2, with 9 nucleotides matching TRBD2. There are 15 residues in the CDR3. Germline CDR1 is SGHTA and CDR2 is FQGNSA. V dropped 5 bases and J dropped 1; count of bases not matched to a gene: 2. For the CDR3, the DNA is TGTGCCAGCAGCGTACTAGCGGGGAACACCGGGGAGCTGTTTTTT. Translated, it gives CASSVLAGNTGELFF.

In its sample, this clone was seen a few times. This rearrangement joins TRBV24-1 to TRBJ1-4; tentatively, D is TRBD1 (5 bases). Trimming cost V 5 bases and J 4 bases, with 10 bases left between them. Germline assignment: CDR1 KGHDR and CDR2 SFDVKD. CDR3 length: 14 amino acids. CDR3 sequence reads: CATSAGHLNEKLFF. The CDR3 DNA is TGTGCCACCAGTGCAGGGCACCTTAATGAAAAACTGTTTTTT.

The chain recombines TRBV3-1 (or the pseudogene TRBV3-2) with TRBJ2-3, with TRBD2 as a possible D gene (6 bases). CDR3 length equals 16 residues. Trimming stripped 5 bases from V and 2 bases from J, with 17 bases between. From germline, CDR1 is LGHDT and CDR2 YNNKEL (reference sequence). CDR3 DNA sequence: TGTGCCAGCAGCGATCCCTCGGGACTTCTCACAGATACGCAGTATTTT. Translated, it gives CASSDPSGLLTDTQYF.

This clone was counted once. This sequence joins TRBV7-2 and TRBJ2-7; 9 bases are a match to TRBD1. Trimming removed 4 bases from V and 7 bases from J; junction bases left unmatched: 5. Germline V gene data show CDR1 as SGHTA and CDR2 as FQGNSA. The CDR3 spans 13 residues. In DNA form, the CDR3 reads TGTGCCAGCAGCTCGGGACAGGGAGGAGAGCAGTACTTC. Translation: CASSSGQGGEQYF.

The V and J genes are TRBV4-3 and TRBJ2-3, with 8 bases aligning to TRBD2. Per the germline V gene, CDR1 is LGHNA and CDR2 is YSLEER. J gave up 3 bases and V 8 bases, and 10 bases lay outside the gene matches. The CDR3 is 15 amino acids. CDR3 bases: TGCGCCAGCCGCCGCGGTAGCGGGAAGACAGATACGCAGTATTTT. Its protein product is CASRRGSGKTDTQYF.

This sequence joins TRBV18 and TRBJ2-1; 8 bases agree with TRBD2. Germline V CDR1 and CDR2: KGHSH, LQKENI. The CDR3 length is 12 residues. After removal of 6 bases from V and 8 bases from J, the junction contained 3 bases not matched to a gene. In nucleotides, the CDR3 is TGTGCCAGCTCTATGACTAGCGATGAGCAGTTCTTC. It encodes CASSMTSDEQFF.

This clone was recorded at least ten times. The chain employs TRBV20-1 and TRBJ2-7, with 8 positions matching TRBD1. The V gene's germline CDR1 is DFQATT and CDR2 SNEGSKA (reference sequence). This CDR3 spans 11 amino acids. CDR3 nucleotide sequence: TGCAGCGCGGGACAGGACTACGAGCAGTACTTC. Encoded protein: CSAGQDYEQYF.